The 21 T cell receptor beta chains below were found in one sample sequenced in a study of blood T cell repertoires in COVID-19. Here immunoSEQ multiplex PCR was the method, and the copy in TCRdb shows in-frame clones only, minus some. The sample consists of 200,000 to 250,000 clones, almost 85% of them appearing once. Sequencing was performed on peripheral blood. The receptors were gathered from a man between 45 and 60 years old with COVID-19, enrolled during active disease.

This clone has more than one count but fewer than ten. The chain couples TRBV14 to TRBJ1-2; no clear D gene. The CDR3 covers 13 residues. The V gene lost 4 bases and the J gene lost 5 bases, with 11 bases spanning the gap. The germline gives CDR1 SGHDN, CDR2 FVKESK. CDR3 sequence reads: CASSPGYHYGYTF. The CDR3 nucleotides are TGTGCCAGCAGCCCGGGATACCATTATGGCTACACCTTC.

V gene TRBV18 combines with J gene TRBJ1-1; maybe TRBD1 (5 bases). V dropped 3 bases and J dropped 5 bases, with 13 bases sitting between them. In germline, CDR1 is KGHSH, CDR2 LQKENI. The CDR3 loop spans 14 amino acids. CDR3 in amino acids: CASSPGGGWTEAFF. For the CDR3, the DNA is TGTGCCAGCTCACCGGGGGGAGGATGGACTGAAGCTTTCTTT.

The chain has TRBV6-5 and TRBJ2-7; 7 bases are shared with TRBD1. The CDR3 loop spans 13 amino acids. Germline V lookup: CDR1 MNHEY, CDR2 SVGAGI. Trimming removed 2 bases from V and 7 bases from J; junction bases left unmatched: 5. CDR3 protein: CASSYERQGEQYF. In DNA, the CDR3 is TGTGCCAGCAGTTACGAAAGACAGGGAGAGCAGTACTTC.

The chain has TRBV27 and TRBJ2-5; maybe TRBD1 (6 bases). The CDR3 is 13 amino acids. The ends were cut back, 4 bases at V and 4 bases at J, with 10 bases in the middle. Germline-derived CDR1 and CDR2 are MNHEY and SMNVEV (reference sequence). The CDR3 region is CASSSRGGETQYF. The CDR3 nucleotides are TGTGCCAGCAGTTCCAGGGGCGGAGAGACCCAGTACTTC.

This clone has just one count. The chain is built from TRBV4-2 and TRBJ2-1, with 7 bases fitting TRBD2. J was trimmed by 12 bases and V by 0 bases; bases with no gene match: 8. This CDR3 has 14 residues. The germline CDR1 and CDR2 sequences are LGHNA and YNFKEQ. The CDR3 is CASSQDRGSGPQFF. CDR3 nucleotides: TGTGCCAGCAGCCAAGATCGGGGTAGCGGGCCGCAGTTCTTC.

This chain links TRBV7-9 with TRBJ1-5; a weak D match, TRBD1 (6 bases). This CDR3 is built from 16 residues. V lost 1 base to trimming and J lost 0 bases, with 10 bases between them. From germline, CDR1 is SEHNR and CDR2 FQNEAQ (reference sequence). The CDR3 here is CASSLVTGYSNQPQHF. The CDR3 nucleotides read TGTGCCAGCAGCTTAGTGACAGGCTATAGCAATCAGCCCCAGCATTTT.

The genes are TRBV7-6 and TRBJ1-3, with TRBD1 as a possible D gene (5 bases). Trimming stripped 1 base from V and 0 bases from J, with 7 bases between. This CDR3 has 15 amino acids. The germline CDR1 and CDR2 sequences are SGHVS and FNYEAQ. Written as DNA, the CDR3 is TGTGCCAGCAGCTTAGAGGGGTCCTCTGGAAACACCATATATTTT. Translating gives CASSLEGSSGNTIYF.

The CDR3: CASSQDLPAPGGYGYTF. The DNA for the CDR3 is TGCGCCAGCAGCCAAGATCTTCCGGCGCCCGGCGGCTATGGCTACACCTTC. The V gene is TRBV4-3, the J gene TRBJ1-2, with D hard to call. The CDR3 runs to 17 residues. CDR1 is LGHNA, CDR2 YSLEER, per germline. The V end lost 0 bases, the J end lost 4 bases, and 18 bases lay between the germline ends.

This chain links TRBV7-6 with TRBJ1-6; maybe TRBD1 (5 bases). Germline V gene data show CDR1 as SGHVS and CDR2 as FNYEAQ. CDR3 size: 19 residues. V was pared by 1 base and J by 3 bases, with 19 bases between. The CDR3 spells CASSLGRWGQGDYNSPLHF. The CDR3 DNA is TGTGCCAGCAGCTTAGGGAGATGGGGCCAGGGTGACTATAATTCACCCCTCCACTTT.

This clone was seen a few times. The rearrangement uses TRBV9 and TRBJ2-7; tentatively, D is TRBD2 (6 bases). With 2 bases removed from V and 0 bases from J, the gap between germline ends came to 15 bases. This CDR3 has 16 residues. CDR1 is SGDLS and CDR2 is YYNGEE in the germline V gene. The CDR3, as DNA: TGTGCCAGCAGCGTTGCCGCTAGCGCGAGCTCCTACGAGCAGTACTTC. Amino acid sequence: CASSVAASASSYEQYF. The variable domain in full, completed from reference TRBV9 and TRBJ2-7, reads DSGVTQTPKHLITATGQRVTLRCSPRSGDLSVYWYQQSLDQGLQFLIQYYNGEERAKGNILERFSAQQFPDLHSELNLSSLELGDSALYFCASSVAASASSYEQYFGPGTRLTVT.

The J gene is TRBJ2-1, the V gene TRBV5-1, with TRBD2 matching over 8 bases. The germline V gene has CDR1 SGHRS and CDR2 YFSETQ. Trimming removed 0 bases from V and 3 bases from J; junction bases left unmatched: 2. CDR3 length equals 15 residues. CDR3 DNA: TGCGCCAGCAGCTTGGTTGGGACTAGCTACAATGAGCAGTTCTTC. Its protein product is CASSLVGTSYNEQFF.

The V call is TRBV5-1, the J call TRBJ1-1; D not resolved. Trimming shortened V by 4 bases and J by 0 bases, and 7 bases separated the two germline ends. CDR1 and CDR2 from the germline V gene are SGHRS and YFSETQ. CDR3 size: 13 residues. CDR3 coding DNA: TGCGCCAGCAGCCCGGGGATGAACACTGAAGCTTTCTTT. Translation gives CASSPGMNTEAFF.

The genes are TRBV12-3 or TRBV12-4 and TRBJ1-5, with 7 bases that match TRBD1. Unmatched junction bases numbered 6, after V lost 6 bases and J lost 7 bases. CDR3 length equals 13 residues. CDR3 nucleotide sequence: TGTGCCAGCAGCGGACAGGTCGTGCAGCCCCAGCATTTT. It is translated as CASSGQVVQPQHF.

A few counts support this clone. The gene calls are TRBV21-1 and TRBJ2-5; TRBD2 is the table's D call, not checked against the DNA. TRBV21-1 is annotated as a pseudogene. The CDR3 has 17 residues. Here the CDR3 reads CASKGCGLAGLKETQYF. CDR3 DNA sequence: TGTGCCAGCAAAGGCTGCGGGCTAGCGGGCCTTAAAGAGACCCAGTACTTC.

This sequence joins TRBV12-3 or TRBV12-4 and TRBJ1-1; D uncertain. V lost 7 bases, J lost 2 bases, and 2 bases lay in between. This CDR3 is 10 amino acids long. CDR3 DNA: TGTGCCAGCACTAACACTGAAGCTTTCTTT. Translating gives CASTNTEAFF.

This rearrangement joins TRBV7-6 to TRBJ1-1; TRBD1 matches 8 bases. J gave up 1 base and V 5 bases, and 3 bases lay outside the gene matches. Germline loops: CDR1 SGHVS, CDR2 FNYEAQ. The length of the CDR3 is 14 residues. CDR3 sequence (DNA): TGTGCCAGCAGCGCCGACAGGGGGAACACTGAAGCTTTCTTT. Translated, it gives CASSADRGNTEAFF.

The chain is built from TRBV5-8 and TRBJ1-2; D unclear. V lost 0 bases and J 3 bases, leaving 6 bases between the germline ends. The CDR3 extends over 13 amino acids. The V gene's germline CDR1 is SGHTS and CDR2 YDEGEE. CDR3 region: CASSLVADYGYTF. DNA of the CDR3: TGTGCCAGCAGCTTGGTGGCAGACTATGGCTACACCTTC.

The V call is TRBV18, the J call TRBJ2-7; 11 positions match TRBD2. The length of the CDR3 is 15 residues. CDR1 is KGHSH and CDR2 is LQKENI in the germline V gene. V trimming: 3 bases; J trimming: 3 bases; junction bases outside the gene matches: 4. The CDR3 sequence: CASSPSGGEDYEQYF. In DNA form, the CDR3 reads TGTGCCAGCTCACCTAGCGGGGGGGAGGACTACGAGCAGTACTTC.

V usage is TRBV4-3 and J usage is TRBJ2-5, with 11 nucleotides matching TRBD2. The CDR3 loop spans 16 amino acids. V was pared by 1 base and J by 2 bases, with 3 bases of the junction left unmatched. The germline gives CDR1 LGHNA, CDR2 YSLEER. For the CDR3, the DNA is TGCGCCAGCAGCCAAGCTACTAGCGGGGGACAAGAGACCCAGTACTTC. It codes for CASSQATSGGQETQYF.

V is TRBV6-4 and J is TRBJ1-6; unclear D gene. Deletions cut 6 bases from V and 6 bases from J, with 15 bases between. Germline CDR1 is MRHNA and CDR2 is SNTAGT. The CDR3 totals 15 residues. The CDR3 reads CASSSEVVPNSPLHF. The CDR3 region has the DNA TGTGCCAGCAGCAGCGAAGTAGTCCCTAATTCACCCCTCCACTTT.

This clone was observed a handful of times. The chain has TRBV4-3 and TRBJ2-1; TRBD2 agrees at 12 bases. V lost 4 bases to trimming and J lost 6 bases; unmatched junction nucleotides: 4. Germline CDR1 is LGHNA and CDR2 is YSLEER. The CDR3 runs 15 residues. The CDR3 protein is CASSLATSGGNEQFF. In DNA form, the CDR3 reads TGCGCCAGCAGCCTTGCGACTAGCGGGGGCAATGAGCAGTTCTTC.